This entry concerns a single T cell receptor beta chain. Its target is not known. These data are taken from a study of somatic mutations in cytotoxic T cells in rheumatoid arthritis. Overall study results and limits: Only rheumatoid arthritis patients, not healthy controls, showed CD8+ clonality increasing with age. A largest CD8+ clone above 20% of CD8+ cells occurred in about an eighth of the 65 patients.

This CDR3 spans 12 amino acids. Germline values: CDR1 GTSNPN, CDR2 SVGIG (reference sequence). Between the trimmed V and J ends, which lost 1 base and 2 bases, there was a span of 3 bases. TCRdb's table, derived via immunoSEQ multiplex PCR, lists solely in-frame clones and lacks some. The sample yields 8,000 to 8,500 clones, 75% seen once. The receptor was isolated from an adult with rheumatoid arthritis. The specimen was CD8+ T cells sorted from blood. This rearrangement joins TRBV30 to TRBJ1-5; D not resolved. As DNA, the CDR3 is TGTGCCTGGAGTGAGGGCAATCAGCCCCAGCATTTT. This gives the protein CAWSEGNQPQHF.